The clone carrying this T cell receptor (beta chain) was detected a few times. This specimen comes from a study of spatial heterogeneity in lung cancer. Time point indicated: blood at routine non-recurrence follow-up after resection. TCRdb itself ran the 5' RACE reads through MiXCR, one entry per CDR3 protein. The sample holds about 27,000 distinct CDR3 sequences, roughly 5.4% seen once. Germline V gives CDR1 KGHSH, CDR2 LQKENI. Trimming took 2 bases from V and 2 from J, leaving 11 bases between them. The CDR3 spans 15 residues. Sequenced here: PBMCs, sampled at follow-up. The clonotype was recovered from a female donor with early-stage non-small cell lung cancer. This chain links TRBV18 with TRBJ2-3; D might be TRBD1 (6 bases). DNA of the CDR3: TGTGCCAGCTCACCAAGGCAGGGGACCACAGATACGCAGTATTTT. It codes for CASSPRQGTTDTQYF.